The source of this T cell receptor beta chain is a study of CD8+CD57+ T cells in acquired aplastic anemia. Background on the study: 3 to 4 ug was the average amount of DNA from sorted CD4+ and CD8+ cells.

TCR beta VDJ and CDR3 were profiled, and genomic DNA was the template. TCRdb processed the reads anew with MiXCR; each CDR3 protein has one entry. The sample lists 130,000 or so distinct CDR3 sequences; 58% were seen once. Germline CDR1 and CDR2: LNHDA and SQIVND (reference sequence). The CDR3 spans 14 residues. V was pared by 2 bases and J by 0 bases, with 5 bases between. The authors sequenced patients whose flow cytometry had shown CD8+CD57+ cell expansion. This sequence was found in a human donor with aplastic anemia. The V gene is TRBV19, the J gene TRBJ1-5; no definite D call. The material sequenced was sorted CD4+, CD8+, or CD8+CD57+ T cells (not recorded which) from PBMCs. The CDR3 nucleotides read TGTGCCAGTAGTATATACGATAGCAATCAGCCCCAGCATTTT. This codes for CASSIYDSNQPQHF.